This is a list of T cell receptor beta chains from one sample in a study of cytomegalovirus exposure and HLA in healthy donors. Profiling relied on immunoSEQ multiplex PCR, and the TCRdb table lists in-frame clones only, not all of them. Among about 130,000 clones listed, around 95% were seen once. The sample was PBMCs. These receptors came from a man aged 18 to 30 in good health and CMV-seronegative. Both conserved end residues are part of each CDR3. The D gene is left open where the match is weak. Clone size is given for some rows only: seen once, a few or many times, or a class if the clone is expanded.

size | D | J | V | DNA | CDR3
- | - | TRBJ2-4 | TRBV29-1 | TGCAGCGTTGAAGGACTACCCCAAAACATTCAGTACTTC | CSVEGLPQNIQYF
- | - | TRBJ2-1 | TRBV7-6 | TGTGCCAGCAGCTGGGGCGGAAGCTCCTACAATGAGCAGTTCTTC | CASSWGGSSYNEQFF
- | - | TRBJ1-2 | TRBV18 | TGTGCCAGCTCACCTCTGGGAGAAGTCGACTATGGCTACACCTTC | CASSPLGEVDYGYTF
- | - | TRBJ2-1 | TRBV19 | TGTGCCAGTAGTAGAACCGAGCGGGCCCCCTACAATGAGCAGTTCTTC | CASSRTERAPYNEQFF
- | - | TRBJ1-1 | TRBV5-1 | TGCGCCAGCACCGCGGGTGGGGTGAACACTGAAGCTTTCTTT | CASTAGGVNTEAFF
- | - | TRBJ2-1 | TRBV7-9 | TGTGCCAGCAGTTGGAGCACTAGCAACTCCTACAATGAGCAGTTCTTC | CASSWSTSNSYNEQFF
- | TRBD2 | TRBJ2-3 | TRBV6-1 | TGTGCCAGCAGTGTCGGACTAGCGGGAGGGGTGGATACGCAGTATTTT | CASSVGLAGGVDTQYF
once | - | TRBJ2-3 | TRBV19 | TGTGCCAGTAGTATCCCAGGAAACGCAGATACGCAGTATTTT | CASSIPGNADTQYF
- | TRBD2 | TRBJ2-1 | TRBV28 | TGTGCCAGCAGTATACCCCCGGGGGGGAATGAGCAGTTCTTC | CASSIPPGGNEQFF
- | TRBD1 | TRBJ2-2 | TRBV7-9 | TGTGCCGGCAGCCGGACAGGGACGAACACCGGGGAGCTGTTTTTT | CAGSRTGTNTGELFF
once | - | TRBJ1-2 | TRBV27 | TGTGCCAGCAGTTTAGGATTACCCAGAGGTGGCTACACCTTC | CASSLGLPRGGYTF
- | TRBD1 | TRBJ1-4 | TRBV9 | TGTGCCAGCAGCGAGGGGGACAGGAATGAAAAACTGTTTTTT | CASSEGDRNEKLFF
once | TRBD2 | TRBJ2-1 | TRBV7-6 | TGTGCCAGCAGCCCAAATAGGGCGGGAGTTGAGCAGTTCTTC | CASSPNRAGVEQFF
- | - | TRBJ2-7 | TRBV6-1 | TGTGCCAGCAGTGAAGGACTAGGGCCCTACGAGCAGTACTTC | CASSEGLGPYEQYF
- | - | TRBJ1-2 | TRBV27 | TGTGCCAGCAGTTCGGGGATTCGCGATGGCTACACCTTC | CASSSGIRDGYTF
- | TRBD2 | TRBJ2-3 | TRBV7-2 | TGTGCCAGCAGCCTGGCGGGGGTCGTCAATCGACACGATACGCAGTATTTT | CASSLAGVVNRHDTQYF
- | TRBD2 | TRBJ2-1 | TRBV18 | TGTGCCAGCTCACTCCTAAGGGACTACGGGAGGGATGAGCAGTTCTTC | CASSLLRDYGRDEQFF
- | - | TRBJ2-7 | TRBV19 | TGTGCCAGTACCCCGTCGGGTGCAGGGGTTTCCTACGAGCAGTACTTC | CASTPSGAGVSYEQYF
- | TRBD1 | TRBJ1-2 | TRBV6-5 | TGTGCCAGCAGTTATACAGGGGGTAACTATGGCTACACCTTC | CASSYTGGNYGYTF
once | - | TRBJ2-2 | TRBV6-1 | TGTGCCAGCAGTGAACCCCCCCAGGGGGGTCCCCGGGAGCTGTTTTTT | CASSEPPQGGPRELFF
- | TRBD1 | TRBJ2-7 | TRBV13 | TGTGCCAGCAGCTCCGGGACAGGGGTCAGGGAGCAGTACTTC | CASSSGTGVREQYF
- | - | TRBJ1-2 | TRBV7-3 | TGTGCCAGCAGCCCAGGGCCGCCAGGCTTTGGCTACACCTTC | CASSPGPPGFGYTF
- | - | TRBJ1-6 | TRBV27 | TGTGCCAGCAGTTTAGGGAGGAATTCACCCCTCCACTTT | CASSLGRNSPLHF
- | TRBD2 | TRBJ2-5 | TRBV2 | TGTGCCAGCTCACGACTAGCGGCTATCCAAGAGACCCAGTACTTC | CASSRLAAIQETQYF
- | TRBD2 | TRBJ2-7 | TRBV5-1 | TGCGCCAGCAGCACCAGACTAGCGGGAGACGAGCAGTACTTC | CASSTRLAGDEQYF
- | TRBD1 | TRBJ1-1 | TRBV2 | TGTGCCAGCAGGGGGGCCGCGGGACAGCCCAACACTGAAGCTTTCTTT | CASRGAAGQPNTEAFF
- | - | TRBJ1-1 | TRBV5-1 | TGCGCCAGCAGCTCGACAGGTAAGGACACTGAAGCTTTCTTT | CASSSTGKDTEAFF
few | - | TRBJ1-5 | TRBV27 | TGTGCCAGCAGTTTACTTCAAGGGGCTCAGCCCCAGCATTTT | CASSLLQGAQPQHF
- | - | TRBJ1-1 | TRBV28 | TGTGCCATCTACAGGGCGATGAACACTGAAGCTTTCTTT | CAIYRAMNTEAFF
- | TRBD2 | TRBJ2-1 | TRBV4-3 | TGCGCCAGCAGCCAAAGCGGGGGGCGGCGTGAGGAGCAGTTCTTC | CASSQSGGRREEQFF
- | - | TRBJ1-2 | TRBV5-4 | TGTGCCAGCAGCTTGTTGCAGGCCTATGGCTACACCTTC | CASSLLQAYGYTF
once | TRBD2 | TRBJ2-7 | TRBV2 | TGTGCCAGAGGGACTAGCGGGAGTACCCTAAAGGGCGACGAGCAGTACTTC | CARGTSGSTLKGDEQYF
- | TRBD1 | TRBJ2-7 | TRBV28 | TGTGCCAGCAGTTTCGGGGGACAGGGAGCCTCCTACGAGCAGTACTTC | CASSFGGQGASYEQYF
- | TRBD2 | TRBJ2-2 | TRBV4-3 | TGCGCCAGCAGACTAGCGGAGAACACCGGGGAGCTGTTTTTT | CASRLAENTGELFF
- | - | TRBJ2-1 | TRBV28 | TGTGCCAGCAGTTTCAAAGTGGTTAGCTCCTACAATGAGCAGTTCTTC | CASSFKVVSSYNEQFF
- | TRBD1 | TRBJ1-1 | TRBV7-9 | TGTGCCAGCACCTCGGGACAGGGTTCAAAGTCTGAAGCTTTCTTT | CASTSGQGSKSEAFF
- | - | TRBJ1-1 | TRBV19 | TGTGCCAGTACCATCTCAGGAGGAACTGAAGCTTTCTTT | CASTISGGTEAFF
- | TRBD2 | TRBJ2-5 | TRBV7-9 | TGTGCCAGCAGGCTAGCGGGCGGAGAGACCCAGTACTTC | CASRLAGGETQYF
- | - | TRBJ1-1 | TRBV18 | TGTGCCAGCTCGATAAGACTATTCGGCACTGAAGCTTTCTTT | CASSIRLFGTEAFF
- | - | TRBJ2-5 | TRBV7-9 | TGTGCCAGCAGCCTCCGGGGGGCGGGCCAAGAGACCCAGTACTTC | CASSLRGAGQETQYF
once | TRBD2 | TRBJ2-7 | TRBV27 | TGTGCCAGCAGCCTCGCTAGCGGGAGTTACGAGCAGTACTTC | CASSLASGSYEQYF
once | TRBD2 | TRBJ2-1 | TRBV4-3 | TGCGCCAGCAGCCAAGAAAACGCCGGACTAGCGGTTGACAATGAGCAGTTCTTC | CASSQENAGLAVDNEQFF
- | TRBD1 | TRBJ1-5 | TRBV6-1 | TGTGCCAGCAGCAGACAGGGCCACAATCAGCCCCAGCATTTT | CASSRQGHNQPQHF
- | TRBD1 | TRBJ1-2 | TRBV6-6 | TGTGCCAGCAGTACCCAGGGGGCCGGGCTCAGGGATGGCTACACCTTC | CASSTQGAGLRDGYTF
- | TRBD1 | TRBJ1-1 | TRBV4-3 | TGCGCCAGCAGCCAAGATGGCAATCCCGGGACAGTAGACACTGAAGCTTTCTTT | CASSQDGNPGTVDTEAFF
- | TRBD1 | TRBJ2-7 | TRBV5-1 | TGCGCCAGCAGCTTGGCTGGACAGGGGGCCAACGAGCAGTACTTC | CASSLAGQGANEQYF
- | TRBD1 | TRBJ1-1 | TRBV7-8 | TGTGCCAGCAGCCTCACAGGGGAACAGGACACTGAAGCTTTCTTT | CASSLTGEQDTEAFF
- | TRBD2 | TRBJ2-3 | TRBV6-5 | TGTGCCAGCGGGATCGGGACTAGATATACGCAGTATTTT | CASGIGTRYTQYF
- | TRBD2 | TRBJ2-5 | TRBV9 | TGTGCCAGCAGCGTAGAGGGTTCGGGGACTAGCGGGAGGAGAGAGACCCAGTACTTC | CASSVEGSGTSGRRETQYF
- | TRBD2 | TRBJ2-1 | TRBV27 | TGTGCCAGCAGTTCCCCTCCTCTAGCGGGGGCTTACAATGAGCAGTTCTTC | CASSSPPLAGAYNEQFF
- | TRBD2 | TRBJ2-1 | TRBV4-3 | TGCGCCAGCAGCCAAGATTTTGGCGGGAGGGGGTTCTACAATGAGCAGTTCTTC | CASSQDFGGRGFYNEQFF
- | - | TRBJ1-3 | TRBV4-3 | TGCGCCAGCAGCCAAGATCGCCGGGACTCTGGAAACACCATATATTTT | CASSQDRRDSGNTIYF
- | TRBD1 | TRBJ2-5 | TRBV19 | TGTGCCAGTAGTATACCGGGGACAGGGGATGGGGAGACCCAGTACTTC | CASSIPGTGDGETQYF
- | TRBD1 | TRBJ1-5 | TRBV11-2 | TGTGCCAGCAGCGCCGACAGGGGTCAGCCCCAGCATTTT | CASSADRGQPQHF